This T cell receptor (beta chain) was recovered during a study of OX40 agonist ivuxolimab in advanced cancers. Study at large: Patients were infused with ivuxolimab every 2 weeks at 0.01 to 10 mg/kg.

Germline V CDR1 and CDR2: GTSNPN, SVGIG (reference sequence). This CDR3 spans 13 amino acids. Trimming took 0 bases from V and 8 from J, leaving 8 bases between them. In the case of this clone: The same CDR3 arises from other DNA sequences in this sample as well.

Repertoires were generated with immunoSEQ multiplex PCR, while TCRdb's copy carries only in-frame clones and drops some. The table records 9,500 to 12,000 clones, around 84% of them present only once. The receptor's source is an adult with an advanced solid tumor such as melanoma, head and neck, liver or kidney cancer. Sequenced here: CD4+ or CD8+ T cells sorted from blood, sampled in a trial of the OX40 agonist ivuxolimab. This sequence joins TRBV30 and TRBJ1-6, with D tentatively TRBD1 (5 bases). The DNA for the CDR3 is TGTGCCTGGAGTGTAACGGGGGATTCACCCCTCCACTTT. The encoded protein is CAWSVTGDSPLHF. The variable domain in full, with the rest retrieved from reference TRBV30 and TRBJ1-6, is SQTIHQWPATLVQPVGSPLSLECTVEGTSNPNLYWYRQAAGRGLQLLFYSVGIGQISSEVPQNLSASRPQDRQFILSSKKLLLSDSGFYLCAWSVTGDSPLHFGNGTRLTVT.